The 25 T cell receptor beta chains below were found in one sample sequenced in a study of graft-versus-host responses after intestinal transplantation. Using immunoSEQ multiplex PCR, the repertoire was profiled, and TCRdb retains in-frame clones only, with some absent. The sample has 15,000 to 17,000 clones, approximately 30% seen once; the top ten hold around 3.7%. This specimen consisted of alloreactive CD4+ T cells from a mixed lymphocyte reaction culture, obtained before intestinal transplant. Subset denoted: CFSE-low proliferating T cells sorted from roughly six-day pre-transplant mixed lymphocyte reaction (GvH or HvG direction). The receptors here all came from a human patient who received an intestinal transplant.

The V call is TRBV7-7, the J call TRBJ2-5, with 7 bases matching TRBD2. The J segment lost 4 bases and the V segment lost 0 bases, leaving 5 bases of the junction unmatched. Germline CDR1 is SSHAT and CDR2 is FNYEAQ (reference sequence). This CDR3 comprises 15 residues. For the CDR3, the DNA is TGTGCCAGCAGCTTAGCGGCGCCGGGGGGAGAGACCCAGTACTTC. It codes for CASSLAAPGGETQYF.

This chain joins TRBV6-1 and TRBJ2-7; D ambiguous. Germline-derived CDR1 and CDR2 are MNHNS and SASEGT. The length of the CDR3 is 13 residues. V dropped 6 bases and J dropped 2 bases, with 11 bases sitting between them. The CDR3 DNA sequence: TGTGCCAGCAGCAAGGGATGGACCTACGAGCAGTACTTC. The encoded protein is CASSKGWTYEQYF.

This clone has a handful of counts. This chain uses TRBV27 with TRBJ1-1; no reliable D call. There are 11 residues in the CDR3. The germline V and J ends were trimmed by 1 base and 8 bases, with 5 bases remaining between them. CDR1 and CDR2 (germline): MNHEY, SMNVEV (reference sequence). The CDR3 DNA is TGTGCCAGCAGTTTATACGGGGAAGCTTTCTTT. Translated: CASSLYGEAFF.

The chain recombines TRBV11-2 with TRBJ2-7; D gene unclear. The V end lost 3 bases, the J end lost 0 bases, and 12 bases lay between the germline ends. CDR3 size: 15 residues. The germline V gene has CDR1 SGHAT and CDR2 FQNNGV. Here the CDR3 DNA reads TGTGCCAGCAGCTTTCGAACAGCTAGCTCCTACGAGCAGTACTTC. Amino acids: CASSFRTASSYEQYF. The variable domain in full, with the rest retrieved from reference TRBV11-2 and TRBJ2-7, is EAGVAQSPRYKIIEKRQSVAFWCNPISGHATLYWYQQILGQGPKLLIQFQNNGVVDDSQLPKDRFSAERLKGVDSTLKIQPAKLEDSAVYLCASSFRTASSYEQYFGPGTRLTVT.

The chain combines TRBV11-1 with TRBJ1-3; D possibly corresponds to TRBD1 (5 bases). This CDR3 spans 17 amino acids. V was pared by 5 bases and J by 2 bases, with 19 bases between. Germline V gene data show CDR1 as SGHAT and CDR2 as FQDESV (reference sequence). The CDR3 loop is CASSAEPRVATGNTIYF. The CDR3, as DNA: TGTGCCAGCAGCGCAGAACCCAGGGTAGCCACTGGAAACACCATATATTTT.

The V and J genes are TRBV5-5 and TRBJ1-5; TRBD1 is a possible D gene (5 bases). Per germline, CDR1 SGHKS and CDR2 YYEKEE (reference sequence). The CDR3 contains 15 residues. V lost 1 base and J 0 bases, leaving 8 bases between the germline ends. CDR3 bases: TGTGCCAGCAGCTTGCTAGGGGATAGCAATCAGCCCCAGCATTTT. This codes for CASSLLGDSNQPQHF.

The chain uses TRBV11-3 and TRBJ1-2, with 8 bases matching TRBD1. Germline V gene lookup returns CDR1 SGHNT and CDR2 YENEEA. This CDR3 is built from 17 residues. V was pared by 5 bases and J by 2 bases, with 13 bases of the junction left unmatched. DNA of the CDR3: TGTGCCAGCAGCCTCACCCTCAGGGGGCAGGCGAACTATGGCTACACCTTC. Amino acids: CASSLTLRGQANYGYTF.

The chain links TRBV10-2 to TRBJ1-5; D is undetermined. Per germline, CDR1 WSHSY and CDR2 SAAADI. Trimming removed 8 bases at V and 5 bases at J, with 10 bases between. This CDR3 contains 12 residues. Here the CDR3 reads CASGDRDQPQHF. CDR3 in DNA: TGCGCCAGCGGGGATAGGGATCAGCCCCAGCATTTT.

The V call is TRBV5-8, the J call TRBJ1-2; no reliable D call. CDR3 size: 16 residues. V lost 4 bases, J lost 3 bases, and 19 bases lay in between. CDR1 SGHTS and CDR2 YDEGEE come from the germline V gene. The CDR3 reads CASSQFGRAGDYGYTF. CDR3 DNA sequence: TGTGCCAGCAGCCAATTTGGGCGGGCTGGAGACTATGGCTACACCTTC.

V and J are TRBV5-1 and TRBJ1-2; possibly TRBD1 for D (5 bases). V was trimmed by 2 bases and J by 5 bases, leaving 10 bases between them. Germline V gene lookup returns CDR1 SGHRS and CDR2 YFSETQ. This CDR3 contains 13 residues. CDR3 amino acids: CASSFRVGYGYTF. The CDR3, as DNA: TGCGCCAGCAGCTTCAGGGTGGGGTATGGCTACACCTTC.

There are a few counts of this clone. The gene calls are TRBV11-2 and TRBJ1-1; D is unresolved. Germline CDR1 and CDR2: SGHAT and FQNNGV. V lost 6 bases to trimming and J lost 6 bases, with 14 bases between them. This CDR3 comprises 13 residues. The CDR3 spells CASSTRREAEAFF. In DNA, the CDR3 is TGTGCCAGCAGTACCAGGAGAGAGGCTGAAGCTTTCTTT.

This clone has a handful of counts. The gene calls are TRBV19 and TRBJ2-3, with 8 bases that match TRBD2. The CDR3 loop spans 13 amino acids. V lost 6 bases to trimming and J lost 8 bases; unmatched junction nucleotides: 7. Per the germline V gene, CDR1 is LNHDA and CDR2 is SQIVND (reference sequence). The CDR3 DNA sequence: TGTGCCAGTAGCCCCAGCGGGGGAGGTACGCAGTATTTT. Protein: CASSPSGGGTQYF.

The V and J genes are TRBV6-5 and TRBJ1-4; maybe TRBD1 (6 bases). The CDR3 is 14 amino acids. V was shortened by 10 bases and J by 1 base, with 13 bases between the two germline ends. The germline gives CDR1 MNHEY, CDR2 SVGAGI. In nucleotides, the CDR3 is TGTGCCACAGGACAGTTCGGAACTAATGAAAAACTGTTTTTT. It encodes CATGQFGTNEKLFF.

This clone was seen more than once but under ten times. The chain uses TRBV27 and TRBJ1-3; D perhaps matches TRBD1 (6 bases). The CDR3 totals 15 residues. V gave up 0 bases and J gave up 0 bases, with 6 bases separating them. The germline CDR1 and CDR2 sequences are MNHEY and SMNVEV (reference sequence). CDR3 sequence (DNA): TGTGCCAGCAGTTTATCGGGACACTCTGGAAACACCATATATTTT. It is translated as CASSLSGHSGNTIYF.

This sequence joins TRBV7-6 and TRBJ2-5, with TRBD2 identical over 7 bases. V lost 5 bases to trimming and J lost 0 bases; unmatched junction nucleotides: 6. The CDR3 loop spans 15 amino acids. CDR1 is SGHVS, CDR2 FNYEAQ, per germline. The CDR3 reads CASSPAGGYQETQYF. In DNA form, the CDR3 reads TGTGCCAGCAGCCCCGCCGGGGGGTACCAAGAGACCCAGTACTTC.

This clone was observed a few times. This is likely an artifact of a read error, given a far larger clone one base away. J is TRBJ2-5 and V is TRBV2; no clear D gene. The CDR3 consists of 10 residues. Germline CDR1 and CDR2: SNHLY and FYNNEI. CDR3 amino acids: CAISAETQYF. CDR3 DNA: TGTGCCATCAGTGCGGAGACCCAGTACTTC.

This clone turned up a few times. The genes are TRBV5-4 and TRBJ1-6; D is undetermined. CDR1 and CDR2 (germline): SGHNT, YYREEE (reference sequence). V lost 2 bases and J lost 10, with 10 bases in between. This CDR3 spans 13 amino acids. CDR3 DNA: TGTGCCAGCAGCTTCATTGGGAACTCACCCCTCCACTTT. Amino acids: CASSFIGNSPLHF.

The V call is TRBV7-9, the J call TRBJ1-4; a weak D match, TRBD1 (6 bases). Trimming removed 7 bases at V and 8 bases at J, with 17 bases between. CDR3 length: 14 residues. CDR1 and CDR2 from the germline V gene are SEHNR and FQNEAQ (reference sequence). The CDR3 nucleotides read TGTGCCAGCACTCATACAGGGAGGGAAGAAAAACTGTTTTTT. It codes for CASTHTGREEKLFF.

The chain combines TRBV15 with TRBJ1-2; D remains ambiguous. CDR1 is LNHNV, CDR2 YYDKDF, per germline (reference sequence). V was trimmed by 0 bases and J by 3 bases, leaving 8 bases between them. This CDR3 region has 14 residues. The CDR3 DNA reads TGTGCCACCAGCAGAGATCCAGCCCACTATGGCTACACCTTC. Encoded protein: CATSRDPAHYGYTF.

In regard to this clone: Distinct nucleotide sequences in the sample also encode this CDR3. The chain couples TRBV7-2 to TRBJ2-3; D is unclear. Germline lookup yields CDR1 SGHTA and CDR2 FQGNSA. Trimming pared 0 bases from V and 1 base from J, leaving 11 bases between. CDR3 length equals 16 residues. The CDR3 loop is CASSLAGGPGTDTQYF. DNA of the CDR3: TGTGCCAGCAGCTTAGCGGGCGGTCCGGGCACAGATACGCAGTATTTT.

As DNA, the CDR3 is TGTGCCAGCAGCCAAGGGGGGAGCTCCTACAATGAGCAGTTCTTC. Protein product: CASSQGGSSYNEQFF. The chain combines TRBV4-2 with TRBJ2-1, with D perhaps assigned TRBD1 or TRBD2 (5 bases each). The CDR3 loop spans 15 amino acids. Germline CDR1 and CDR2: LGHNA and YNFKEQ. With 1 base removed from V and 0 bases from J, the gap between germline ends came to 7 bases.

The rearrangement joins TRBV6-5 to TRBJ2-2; 7 bases are a match to TRBD1. The CDR3 contains 14 residues. V was pared by 8 bases and J by 6 bases, with 9 bases of the junction left unmatched. Germline V gives CDR1 MNHEY, CDR2 SVGAGI. In nucleotides, the CDR3 is TGTGCCAGCCGCGGACAGGTTAGATCCGGGGAGCTGTTTTTT. This gives the protein CASRGQVRSGELFF.

This clone was seen once. The chain uses TRBV27 and TRBJ1-6, with D uncertain. The CDR3 extends over 14 amino acids. V lost 5 bases, J lost 7 bases, and 12 bases lay in between. Germline V gene sequence: CDR1 MNHEY, CDR2 SMNVEV (reference sequence). CDR3 sequence: CASSRGRWNSPLHF. The CDR3 bases are TGTGCCAGCAGTCGCGGCAGGTGGAATTCACCCCTCCACTTT.

This clone was counted a few times. The gene calls are TRBV4-1 and TRBJ1-2; D unclear. This CDR3 contains 14 residues. The germline V gene encodes CDR1 MGHRA and CDR2 YSYEKL. Between the trimmed V and J ends, which lost 0 bases and 4 bases, there was a span of 9 bases. This chain's CDR3 is CASSQDPEIYGYTF. As DNA, the CDR3 is TGCGCCAGCAGCCAAGATCCGGAGATCTATGGCTACACCTTC.

This clone was seen more than once but under ten times. DNA for the CDR3: TGTGCCAGTAGGGGGACAGGGTTCCTTCAAGAGACCCAGTACTTC. As protein: CASRGTGFLQETQYF. The chain combines TRBV19 with TRBJ2-5, with 9 bases that match TRBD1. Germline CDR1 is LNHDA and CDR2 is SQIVND (reference sequence). With V trimmed by 6 bases and J by 2 bases, 7 bases remained unmatched. The CDR3 totals 15 residues.